A single sample gave rise to the 9 T cell receptor beta chains below, sequenced in a study of tumor T cells in aggressive B-cell lymphoma. TCRdb's copy holds only in-frame clones and misses some; the assay was immunoSEQ multiplex PCR. Of about 7,900 clones listed, around 83% were seen once; the top ten hold about 5.5%. The specimen was tumor tissue. Source of these receptors: an adult with diffuse large B cell lymphoma.

This clone was found once. V gene TRBV30 combines with J gene TRBJ1-5; D may be TRBD1 (5 bases). The V end was cut by 5 bases, the J end by 2 bases, with 10 bases between. Germline CDR1 GTSNPN, CDR2 SVGIG (reference sequence). This CDR3 has 13 amino acids. CDR3 sequence (DNA): TGTGCCTGGTCCAGGGTTGGCAATCAGCCCCAGCATTTT. As protein: CAWSRVGNQPQHF.

The chain joins TRBV7-2 to TRBJ2-1, with 11 positions matching TRBD2. Germline-derived CDR1 and CDR2 are SGHTA and FQGNSA. This CDR3 has 19 amino acids. With V trimmed by 5 bases and J by 5 bases, 17 bases remained unmatched. Here the CDR3 reads CASSLSRLAGLAGNNEQFF. CDR3 in DNA: TGTGCCAGCAGCCTCAGCCGACTAGCGGGACTAGCCGGAAACAATGAGCAGTTCTTC.

The chain has TRBV29-1 and TRBJ2-7, with no clear D. Per the germline V gene, CDR1 is SQVTM and CDR2 is ANQGSEA. The CDR3 is made up of 13 amino acids. V was pared by 4 bases and J by 0 bases, with 10 bases between. The CDR3 nucleotides read TGCAGCGTTGTCGATGGCCCCTCCTACGAGCAGTACTTC. It translates to CSVVDGPSYEQYF.

The chain couples TRBV9 to TRBJ2-5; 7 nucleotides align to TRBD2. The J segment lost 1 base and the V segment lost 0 bases, leaving 6 bases of the junction unmatched. Germline V CDR1 and CDR2: SGDLS, YYNGEE. There are 16 residues in the CDR3. CDR3 region: CASSVDAREIQETQYF. The CDR3 DNA reads TGTGCCAGCAGCGTAGACGCGCGGGAGATCCAAGAGACCCAGTACTTC.

This clone was found a few times. V is TRBV7-8 and J is TRBJ1-5; TRBD1 matches at 8 bases. The CDR3 consists of 14 residues. Germline-derived CDR1 and CDR2 are SGHVS and FQNEAQ. The V segment lost 5 bases and the J segment 5 bases; nucleotides outside the gene matches: 5. DNA of the CDR3: TGTGCCAGCAGCGAGGACAGGGCCGATCAGCCCCAGCATTTT. As protein: CASSEDRADQPQHF.

The chain is built from TRBV5-1 and TRBJ2-5, with 11 bases fitting TRBD2. This CDR3 contains 17 residues. Losses at the gene ends were 4 bases for V and 5 bases for J; bases not matched to a gene: 13. Germline-derived CDR1 and CDR2 are SGHRS and YFSETQ. This CDR3 reads CASSRRLAGRRGETQYF. The CDR3 nucleotides are TGCGCCAGCAGCCGTCGACTAGCGGGACGAAGAGGGGAGACCCAGTACTTC.

This clone was detected once. J is TRBJ2-7 and V is TRBV6-5; 7 positions agree with TRBD1. The J segment lost 3 bases and the V segment lost 8 bases, leaving 4 bases of the junction unmatched. Germline assignment: CDR1 MNHEY and CDR2 SVGAGI. The CDR3 covers 12 residues. The CDR3 nucleotides are TGTGCCAGCTCGGGACAGCTCTACGAGCAGTACTTC. Translation gives CASSGQLYEQYF.

The genes are TRBV5-4 and TRBJ2-1; D is unclear. V lost 0 bases, J lost 2 bases, and 9 bases lay in between. The CDR3 covers 15 residues. Germline CDR1 and CDR2: SGHNT and YYREEE (reference sequence). This CDR3 is CASSLGATPYNEQFF. The CDR3 nucleotides read TGTGCCAGCAGCTTGGGAGCGACCCCCTACAATGAGCAGTTCTTC.

This chain uses TRBV14 with TRBJ2-1, with D unclear. The V end lost 4 bases, the J end lost 3 bases, and 13 bases lay between the germline ends. The germline gives CDR1 SGHDN, CDR2 FVKESK. CDR3 length equals 15 residues. The CDR3: CASSPTQRHYNEQFF. In DNA, the CDR3 is TGTGCCAGCAGCCCCACCCAGCGTCACTACAATGAGCAGTTCTTC. The full variable domain, rest sourced from reference TRBV14 and TRBJ2-1, is EAGVTQFPSHSVIEKGQTVTLRCDPISGHDNLYWYRRVMGKEIKFLLHFVKESKQDESGMPNNRFLAERTGGTYSTLKVQPAELEDSGVYFCASSPTQRHYNEQFFGPGTRLTVL.